The rows below give T cell receptor beta chains drawn from one sample of a study of glioma-infiltrating T cells. Using its own MiXCR run on the multiplex PCR reads, TCRdb lists one record per CDR3 protein. The sample contains more than 20,000 distinct CDR3 sequences, approximately 23% of which appear only once. The specimen was glioma tissue, nonneoplastic brain tissue, or PBMCs (not recorded which). These receptors all come from a human donor with low-grade glioma or glioblastoma, undergoing nonglioma brain surgery, or in good health (not recorded which). CDR3s include the opening cysteine and the closing phenylalanine or tryptophan. Fields, in order: J gene, clone size, V gene, CDR3 protein. The size field is filled for only some rows; it gives once, few, many or a size class.

TRBJ2-3 | . | TRBV6-6 | CASIDRGEQYF
TRBJ2-7 | medium-sized | TRBV27 | CASSLEGGRYEQYF
TRBJ2-6 | few | TRBV6-1 | CAAIYSGANVLTF
TRBJ1-3 | large | TRBV6-1 | CASSVGLSGNTIYF
TRBJ1-3 | many | TRBV7-8 | CASRQGARGNTIYF
TRBJ2-7 | . | TRBV7-2 | CASAAENFYEQYF
TRBJ1-3 | many | TRBV20-1 | CSASGPNVATIYF
TRBJ1-1 | many | TRBV7-7 | CASSSTTNTEAFF
TRBJ2-7 | many | TRBV6-2/TRBV6-3 | CASSPPESSYSYEQYF
TRBJ2-2 | medium-sized | TRBV27 | CASSLLGNTGELFF
TRBJ2-2 | . | TRBV12-3/TRBV12-4 | CASSTTSGGAFGELFF
TRBJ2-5 | . | TRBV18 | CASLPRQEETQYF
TRBJ2-5 | few | TRBV5-1 | CASSLDGTGMAQYF
TRBJ1-1 | many | TRBV7-9 | CASSLAGLLNTEAFF
TRBJ2-7 | . | TRBV20-1 | CSARDGQGDYEQYF
TRBJ1-2 | . | TRBV18 | CASSLEGASGYTF
TRBJ2-7 | few | TRBV4-3 | CASSQDAGASYEQYF
TRBJ2-7 | many | TRBV27 | CASGPPGQGDPEQYF
TRBJ2-7 | few | TRBV20-1 | CSASRGGVDSSYEQYF
TRBJ1-2 | . | TRBV3-1 | CASSPTGYGYTF
TRBJ2-5 | many | TRBV6-6 | CASSYSWGAEETQYF
TRBJ1-2 | many | TRBV7-2 | CASKSAHYGYTF
TRBJ1-5 | . | TRBV5-6 | CASSLGPGSNQPQHF
TRBJ2-5 | many | TRBV20-1 | CSVPSGQGQETQYF